One and the same sample provided the 10 T cell receptor beta chains below, sequenced in a study of T cell responses to AZD1222 COVID-19 vaccine. TCRdb's table, derived via immunoSEQ multiplex PCR, lists solely in-frame clones and lacks some. Here the sample spans 90,000 to 150,000 clones, 75% to 90% being singletons. The sample in question was peripheral blood, obtained on day 0 of AZD1222 vaccination. The receptor source for this set is an adult in good health.

The gene calls are TRBV19 and TRBJ1-2; 8 positions match TRBD1. This CDR3 region has 12 residues. Germline V gene sequence: CDR1 LNHDA, CDR2 SQIVND (reference sequence). J gave up 4 bases and V 8 bases, and 3 bases lay outside the gene matches. CDR3 region: CASSQGGYGYTF. The CDR3 DNA sequence: TGTGCCAGTTCACAGGGGGGCTATGGCTACACCTTC.

This clone was detected a few times. This sequence joins TRBV2 and TRBJ2-1; the match to TRBD2 covers 11 bases. The germline V gene has CDR1 SNHLY and CDR2 FYNNEI. The J segment lost 7 bases and the V segment lost 3 bases, leaving 11 bases of the junction unmatched. The CDR3 runs 17 residues. The CDR3 DNA sequence: TGTGCCAGCAGTGAGCGCGGGCTAGCGGGAGGCTGGAATGAGCAGTTCTTC. This gives the protein CASSERGLAGGWNEQFF.

This sequence joins TRBV5-1 and TRBJ2-2; D remains ambiguous. Trimming took 1 base from V and 0 from J, leaving 4 bases between them. Germline lookup yields CDR1 SGHRS and CDR2 YFSETQ. This CDR3 is 14 amino acids long. Here the CDR3 DNA reads TGCGCCAGCAGCTTGCAACCGAACACCGGGGAGCTGTTTTTT. This sequence encodes CASSLQPNTGELFF.

This rearrangement joins TRBV2 to TRBJ2-7; 9 positions match TRBD2. CDR3 length: 14 residues. The germline gives CDR1 SNHLY, CDR2 FYNNEI. V was pared by 4 bases and J by 7 bases, with 8 bases of the junction left unmatched. The CDR3 sequence: CASSASSGRFEQYF. Written as DNA, the CDR3 is TGTGCCAGCAGTGCTAGTAGCGGGAGATTTGAGCAGTACTTC.

This clone was recorded only once. As DNA, the CDR3 is TGTGCCAGCAGTGACCGGGGGGCAGCGAACACCGGGGAGCTGTTTTTT. Its translation is CASSDRGAANTGELFF. The chain employs TRBV6-4 and TRBJ2-2; the D gene is possibly TRBD2 (7 bases). V shed 2 bases and J shed 0 bases, with 10 bases lying between them. The CDR3 has 16 residues. The germline gives CDR1 MRHNA, CDR2 SNTAGT.

CDR3 nucleotides: TGTGCCAGCAGCTTAGGGGTGCAGGATGCCTCTGGAAACACCATATATTTT. Residues: CASSLGVQDASGNTIYF. V usage is TRBV7-6 and J usage is TRBJ1-3; D not resolved. The CDR3 has 17 amino acids. Germline loops: CDR1 SGHVS, CDR2 FNYEAQ. V was trimmed by 1 base and J by 0 bases, leaving 13 bases between them.

The V and J genes are TRBV5-1 and TRBJ2-3; TRBD2 aligns across 8 bases. Germline V gene sequence: CDR1 SGHRS, CDR2 YFSETQ. The CDR3 sequence is 16 residues long. The ends lost 6 bases at V and 4 bases at J; junction bases unmatched: 13. The CDR3 DNA follows: TGCGCCAGCACCCGTGGTAGCGGGATGGTCGCAGATACGCAGTATTTT. It codes for CASTRGSGMVADTQYF. Filled out from reference TRBV5-1 and TRBJ2-3, the complete variable domain reads KAGVTQTPRYLIKTRGQQVTLSCSPISGHRSVSWYQQTPGQGLQFLFEYFSETQRNKGNFPGRFSGRQFSNSRSEMNVSTLELGDSALYLCASTRGSGMVADTQYFGPGTRLTVL.

CDR3 in DNA: TGTGCCTGGAGTGTTTCCTCCGGGAGAGGGGAGACCCAGTACTTC. This translates into CAWSVSSGRGETQYF. V and J are TRBV30 and TRBJ2-5, with D possibly being TRBD2 (6 bases). The CDR3 loop spans 15 amino acids. Per germline, CDR1 GTSNPN and CDR2 SVGIG (reference sequence). Trimming cost V 0 bases and J 5 bases, with 16 bases left between them.

The J gene is TRBJ2-1, the V gene TRBV9, with TRBD1 identical over 9 bases. Germline CDR1 SGDLS, CDR2 YYNGEE. The V and J ends lost 0 bases and 5 bases, in that order; junction bases with no gene match: 3. This CDR3 is 15 amino acids long. CDR3 residues: CASSVGGQGNNEQFF. The CDR3 nucleotides are TGTGCCAGCAGCGTAGGGGGACAGGGCAACAATGAGCAGTTCTTC.

This rearrangement joins TRBV9 to TRBJ2-3; no reliable D call. Germline loops: CDR1 SGDLS, CDR2 YYNGEE. V lost 3 bases to trimming and J lost 0 bases, with 11 bases between them. The CDR3 extends over 15 amino acids. CDR3 loop: CASSGARSSTDTQYF. The CDR3 DNA reads TGTGCCAGCAGCGGAGCTCGTTCTAGCACAGATACGCAGTATTTT.